This paragraph reports one T cell receptor beta chain. The data originate from a study of cytomegalovirus exposure and HLA in healthy donors. PCR used 60 Vbeta primers and 13 Jbeta primers. Only in-frame clones appear in the TCRdb table, and some are missing; sequencing was by immunoSEQ multiplex PCR. This sample's table has 100,000 to 150,000 clones. The CDR3 is made up of 18 amino acids. CDR1 and CDR2 (germline): SGHRS, YFSETQ. Trimming shortened V by 4 bases and J by 3 bases, and 26 bases separated the two germline ends. The rearrangement links TRBV5-1 to TRBJ2-7, with D possibly matching TRBD2 (6 bases). The sequence was collected from a woman aged 40 to 50 in good health and CMV-seronegative. Material: PBMCs. Here the CDR3 reads CASSPGSIAGTPSYEQYF. The CDR3 nucleotides are TGCGCCAGCAGCCCAGGCTCGATCGCCGGGACTCCCAGCTACGAGCAGTACTTC.